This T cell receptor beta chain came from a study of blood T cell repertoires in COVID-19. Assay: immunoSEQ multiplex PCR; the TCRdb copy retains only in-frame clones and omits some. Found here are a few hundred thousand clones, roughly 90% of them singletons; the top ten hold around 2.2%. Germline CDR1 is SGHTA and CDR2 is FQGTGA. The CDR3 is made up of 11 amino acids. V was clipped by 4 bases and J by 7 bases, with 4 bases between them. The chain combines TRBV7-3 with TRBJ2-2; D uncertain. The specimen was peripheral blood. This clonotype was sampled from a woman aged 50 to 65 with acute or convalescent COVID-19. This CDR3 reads CASSSGGELFF. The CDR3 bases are TGTGCCAGCAGCTCAGGCGGGGAGCTGTTTTTT.